The clone carrying this T cell receptor (beta chain) was counted only a few times. Its antigen is unidentified. This sample is drawn from a study of cytomegalovirus exposure and HLA in healthy donors. Study background: Earlier work reported approximately 100 million unique TCR beta sequences from 170 million or so T cells. Early released data comprised 80 million to 90 million unique TCRs from HLA-typed donors. Findings of the study overall: Reports indicated that the classifier achieved high specificity and sensitivity in diagnosing cytomegalovirus status. A later analysis showed that HLA-associated TCR beta chains had undergone more clonal expansion than equally common others.

V was pared by 10 bases and J by 1 base, with 3 bases of the junction left unmatched. CDR3 length: 14 amino acids. CDR1 and CDR2 from the germline V gene are ENHRY and SYGVKD. The PCR made use of 60 Vbeta and 13 Jbeta primers. The repertoire was sequenced with immunoSEQ multiplex PCR; TCRdb's copy has only in-frame clones and lacks some. The repertoire consists of around 100,000 clones, with roughly 76% occurring once and the leading ten covering over 3%. The sample taken for sequencing was PBMCs. The receptor's source is a man between 35 and 55 years old in good health and CMV-seronegative. This chain links TRBV10-3 with TRBJ2-6; 8 bases agree with TRBD1. The CDR3: CATHRGSGANVLTF. CDR3 DNA: TGTGCCACCCACAGGGGGTCTGGGGCCAACGTCCTGACTTTC.